A selection of T cell receptor beta chains follows, all from one sample in a study of CD8+ T cells in alopecia areata. The table came from immunoSEQ multiplex PCR; TCRdb's copy has only in-frame clones and leaves some out. The sample has under 150,000 clones; less than 75% are singletons. The sequenced sample was CD8+ T cells sorted from blood. The source is a human donor in good health. Both conserved end residues are part of each CDR3. A D gene is named only where the DNA matches it firmly. Expanded clones are given a class, and other clones once, few, many or no size at all.

j_gene: TRBJ2-7
d_gene: TRBD2
abundance: -
v_gene: TRBV7-9
CDR3aa: CASSTGTSDYEQYF
CDR3nt: TGTGCCAGCAGCACCGGGACTAGCGACTACGAGCAGTACTTC

j_gene: TRBJ2-5
d_gene: -
abundance: -
v_gene: TRBV28
CDR3aa: CASSIPVGGEETQYF
CDR3nt: TGTGCCAGCAGCATTCCAGTGGGCGGGGAGGAGACCCAGTACTTC

j_gene: TRBJ1-2
d_gene: -
abundance: -
v_gene: TRBV2
CDR3aa: CASSDFKGANYGYTF
CDR3nt: TGTGCCAGCAGTGACTTTAAGGGGGCTAACTATGGCTACACCTTC

j_gene: TRBJ1-1
d_gene: -
abundance: once
v_gene: TRBV9
CDR3aa: CASKGGSDTEAFF
CDR3nt: TGTGCCAGCAAGGGGGGCTCGGACACTGAAGCTTTCTTT

j_gene: TRBJ2-2
d_gene: TRBD2
abundance: few
v_gene: TRBV11-2
CDR3aa: CASSLDSSGRAVNTGELFF
CDR3nt: TGTGCCAGCAGCTTAGATTCTAGCGGGAGGGCCGTGAACACCGGGGAGCTGTTTTTT

j_gene: TRBJ2-7
d_gene: -
abundance: -
v_gene: TRBV25-1
CDR3aa: CATRGHEQYF
CDR3nt: TGTGCCACCCGTGGCCACGAGCAGTACTTC

j_gene: TRBJ2-3
d_gene: TRBD1
abundance: -
v_gene: TRBV6-5
CDR3aa: CACGTGDADTQYF
CDR3nt: TGTGCCTGCGGGACAGGGGACGCAGATACGCAGTATTTT

j_gene: TRBJ1-2
d_gene: -
abundance: once
v_gene: TRBV27
CDR3aa: CASSLTGYYGYTF
CDR3nt: TGTGCCAGCAGTTTAACAGGGTACTATGGCTACACCTTC

j_gene: TRBJ1-1
d_gene: -
abundance: -
v_gene: TRBV29-1
CDR3aa: CSVEDLGEGGLSTEAFF
CDR3nt: TGCAGCGTTGAAGATCTCGGAGAGGGAGGCTTAAGCACTGAAGCTTTCTTT

j_gene: TRBJ1-2
d_gene: -
abundance: -
v_gene: TRBV9
CDR3aa: CASSDSRYGYTF
CDR3nt: TGTGCCAGCAGCGACAGTCGTTATGGCTACACCTTC

j_gene: TRBJ2-1
d_gene: TRBD2
abundance: -
v_gene: TRBV7-2
CDR3aa: CASSLGLAGDGEQFF
CDR3nt: TGTGCCAGCAGCTTGGGACTAGCGGGAGACGGTGAGCAGTTCTTC

j_gene: TRBJ1-1
d_gene: TRBD1
abundance: -
v_gene: TRBV5-1
CDR3aa: CASSLGGGLDEAFF
CDR3nt: TGCGCCAGCAGCTTGGGAGGGGGCCTCGATGAAGCTTTCTTT

j_gene: TRBJ2-1
d_gene: -
abundance: -
v_gene: TRBV29-1
CDR3aa: CSVGAPPRGEQFF
CDR3nt: TGCAGCGTTGGGGCCCCTCCCCGGGGTGAGCAGTTCTTC

j_gene: TRBJ2-5
d_gene: TRBD2
abundance: -
v_gene: TRBV5-1
CDR3aa: CASSLPGLAGGPAETQYF
CDR3nt: TGCGCCAGCAGCTTACCGGGACTAGCGGGAGGGCCAGCAGAGACCCAGTACTTC

j_gene: TRBJ2-7
d_gene: -
abundance: -
v_gene: TRBV11-2
CDR3aa: CASSPDYEQYF
CDR3nt: TGTGCCAGCAGTCCAGACTACGAGCAGTACTTC

j_gene: TRBJ2-7
d_gene: -
abundance: -
v_gene: TRBV25-1
CDR3aa: CASSEGKDEQYF
CDR3nt: TGTGCCAGCAGTGAAGGGAAAGACGAGCAGTACTTC

j_gene: TRBJ2-7
d_gene: -
abundance: -
v_gene: TRBV10-3
CDR3aa: CAIRRGGTNYEQYF
CDR3nt: TGTGCCATCAGGAGGGGCGGGACCAACTACGAGCAGTACTTC

j_gene: TRBJ2-7
d_gene: TRBD2
abundance: -
v_gene: TRBV6-1
CDR3aa: CASSGQREVSYEQYF
CDR3nt: TGTGCCAGCAGTGGTCAGCGGGAGGTGTCCTACGAGCAGTACTTC

j_gene: TRBJ1-2
d_gene: -
abundance: -
v_gene: TRBV7-6
CDR3aa: CASSQYDTYGYTF
CDR3nt: TGTGCCAGCAGCCAATATGACACCTATGGCTACACCTTC

j_gene: TRBJ2-7
d_gene: TRBD2
abundance: few
v_gene: TRBV27
CDR3aa: CASSLSAGTTLYEQYF
CDR3nt: TGTGCCAGCAGTCTCAGCGCCGGGACTACCCTCTACGAGCAGTACTTC

j_gene: TRBJ2-2
d_gene: TRBD2
abundance: few
v_gene: TRBV5-6
CDR3aa: CASSSTSGRNTGELFF
CDR3nt: TGTGCCAGCAGCTCGACTAGCGGGAGGAACACCGGGGAGCTGTTTTTT

j_gene: TRBJ2-7
d_gene: -
abundance: -
v_gene: TRBV28
CDR3aa: CASTPPGGSHEQYF
CDR3nt: TGTGCCAGCACCCCCCCCGGGGGTTCCCACGAGCAGTACTTC

j_gene: TRBJ1-2
d_gene: -
abundance: -
v_gene: TRBV2
CDR3aa: CASSPPVESLSYGYTF
CDR3nt: TGTGCCAGCAGTCCCCCCGTTGAGAGCTTAAGCTATGGCTACACCTTC

j_gene: TRBJ2-2
d_gene: -
abundance: -
v_gene: TRBV7-9
CDR3aa: CASSLEGLGAGELFF
CDR3nt: TGTGCCAGCAGCTTAGAAGGGCTAGGAGCCGGGGAGCTGTTTTTT

j_gene: TRBJ2-2
d_gene: -
abundance: -
v_gene: TRBV30
CDR3aa: CASPPTGELFF
CDR3nt: TGTGCCTCCCCCCCCACCGGGGAGCTGTTTTTT

j_gene: TRBJ1-1
d_gene: -
abundance: few
v_gene: TRBV27
CDR3aa: CASSLDRNTEAFF
CDR3nt: TGTGCCAGCAGTTTAGATAGGAACACTGAAGCTTTCTTT

j_gene: TRBJ2-1
d_gene: -
abundance: -
v_gene: TRBV25-1
CDR3aa: CASRTGSNEQFF
CDR3nt: TGTGCCAGCCGCACTGGGTCCAATGAGCAGTTCTTC